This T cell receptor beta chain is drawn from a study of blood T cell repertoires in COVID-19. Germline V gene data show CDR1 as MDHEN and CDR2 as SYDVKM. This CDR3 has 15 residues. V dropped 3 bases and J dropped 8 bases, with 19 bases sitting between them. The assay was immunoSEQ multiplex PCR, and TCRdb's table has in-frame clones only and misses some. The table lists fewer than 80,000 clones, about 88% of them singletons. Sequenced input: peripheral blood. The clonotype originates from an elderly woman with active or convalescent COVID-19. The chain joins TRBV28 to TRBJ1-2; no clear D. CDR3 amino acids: CASSFSTAAHGGYTF. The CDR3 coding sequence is TGTGCCAGCAGTTTTTCGACGGCGGCTCACGGCGGCTACACCTTC.